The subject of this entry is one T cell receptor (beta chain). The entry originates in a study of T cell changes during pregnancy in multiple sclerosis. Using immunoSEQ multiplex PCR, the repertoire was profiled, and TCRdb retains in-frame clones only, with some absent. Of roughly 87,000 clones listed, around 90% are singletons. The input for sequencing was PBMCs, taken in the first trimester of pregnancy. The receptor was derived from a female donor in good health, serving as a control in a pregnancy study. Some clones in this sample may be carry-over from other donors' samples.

CDR3 sequence reads: CASSSPTRDRVRLEKLFF. CDR3 DNA sequence: TGTGCCAGCAGCTCCCCGACAAGGGACAGGGTTCGATTGGAAAAACTGTTTTTT. The chain employs TRBV7-9 and TRBJ1-4; 9 bases fit TRBD1. J lost 8 bases, V lost 4 bases, and 17 bases had no gene match. Germline V CDR1 and CDR2: SEHNR, FQNEAQ (reference sequence). CDR3 length equals 18 residues.